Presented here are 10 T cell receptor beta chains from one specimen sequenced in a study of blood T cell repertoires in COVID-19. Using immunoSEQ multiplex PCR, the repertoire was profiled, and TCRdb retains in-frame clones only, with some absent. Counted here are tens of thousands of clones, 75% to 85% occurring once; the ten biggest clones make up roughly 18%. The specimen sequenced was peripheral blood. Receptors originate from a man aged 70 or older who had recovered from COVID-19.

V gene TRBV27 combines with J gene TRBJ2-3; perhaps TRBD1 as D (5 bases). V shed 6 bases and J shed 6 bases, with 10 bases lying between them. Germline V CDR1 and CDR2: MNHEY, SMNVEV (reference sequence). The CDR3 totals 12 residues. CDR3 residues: CASSRSGDTQYF. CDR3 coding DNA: TGTGCCAGCAGCCGATCAGGGGATACGCAGTATTTT.

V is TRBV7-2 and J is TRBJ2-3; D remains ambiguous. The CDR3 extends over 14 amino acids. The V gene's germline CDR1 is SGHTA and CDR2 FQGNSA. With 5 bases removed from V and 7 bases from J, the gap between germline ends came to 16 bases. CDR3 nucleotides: TGTGCCAGCAGCCCGAGATCCTTCGATTATACGCAGTATTTT. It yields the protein CASSPRSFDYTQYF.

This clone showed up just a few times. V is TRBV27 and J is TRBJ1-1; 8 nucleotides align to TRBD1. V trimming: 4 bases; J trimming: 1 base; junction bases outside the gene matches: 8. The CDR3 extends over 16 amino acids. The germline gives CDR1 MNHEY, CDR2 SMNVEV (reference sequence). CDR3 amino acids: CASSWGTDRGNTEAFF. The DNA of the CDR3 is TGTGCCAGCAGTTGGGGGACCGACAGGGGGAACACTGAAGCTTTCTTT.

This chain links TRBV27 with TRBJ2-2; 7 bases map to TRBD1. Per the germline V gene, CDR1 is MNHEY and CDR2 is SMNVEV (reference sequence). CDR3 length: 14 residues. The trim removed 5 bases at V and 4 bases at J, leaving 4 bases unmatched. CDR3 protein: CASSPGQLTGELFF. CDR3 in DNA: TGTGCCAGCAGTCCGGGACAGCTCACCGGGGAGCTGTTTTTT.

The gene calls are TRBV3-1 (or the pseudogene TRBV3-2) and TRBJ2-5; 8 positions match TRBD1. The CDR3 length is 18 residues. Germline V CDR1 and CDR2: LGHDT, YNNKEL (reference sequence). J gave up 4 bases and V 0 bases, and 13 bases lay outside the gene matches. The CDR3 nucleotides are TGTGCCAGCAGCCAAGATTTAGGACAGGGTAGTATTTCAGAGACCCAGTACTTC. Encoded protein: CASSQDLGQGSISETQYF.

CDR3 nucleotides: TGTGCCAGCAGTTACGACAGGGGGCTTGCTGGAAACACCATATATTTT. Its protein is CASSYDRGLAGNTIYF. J is TRBJ1-3 and V is TRBV6-5; 10 nucleotides line up with TRBD1. The junction had 3 bases not matched to a gene; V was cut back by 2 bases and J by 2 bases. This CDR3 region has 16 residues. Germline V gene data show CDR1 as MNHEY and CDR2 as SVGAGI.

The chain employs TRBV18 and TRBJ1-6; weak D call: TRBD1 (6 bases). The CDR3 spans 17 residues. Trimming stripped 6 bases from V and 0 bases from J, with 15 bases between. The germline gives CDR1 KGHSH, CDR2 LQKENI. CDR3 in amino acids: CASSLRGVGSYNSPLHF. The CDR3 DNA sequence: TGTGCCAGCTCGCTCAGGGGTGTGGGCTCCTATAATTCACCCCTCCACTTT.

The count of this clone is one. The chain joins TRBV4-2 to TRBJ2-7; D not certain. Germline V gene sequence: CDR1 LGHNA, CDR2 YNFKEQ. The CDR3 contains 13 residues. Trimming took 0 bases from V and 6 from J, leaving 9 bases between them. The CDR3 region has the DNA TGTGCCAGCAGCCAAGAACTATCTGTCGAGCAGTACTTC. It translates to CASSQELSVEQYF.

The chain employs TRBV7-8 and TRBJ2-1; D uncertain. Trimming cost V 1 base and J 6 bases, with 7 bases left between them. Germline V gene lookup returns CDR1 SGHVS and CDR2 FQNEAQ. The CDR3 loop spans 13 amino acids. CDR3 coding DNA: TGTGCCAGCAGCTTAGGAGAGATCAATGAGCAGTTCTTC. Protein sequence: CASSLGEINEQFF. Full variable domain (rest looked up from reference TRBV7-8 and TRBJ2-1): GAGVSQSPRYKVAKRGQDVALRCDPISGHVSLFWYQQALGQGPEFLTYFQNEAQLDKSGLPSDRFFAERPEGSVSTLKIQRTQQEDSAVYLCASSLGEINEQFFGPGTRLTVL.

DNA of the CDR3: TGTGCCATCAGTGAGTTTGGAACGGGGGAGGCCGAGCAGTACTTC. Its protein product is CAISEFGTGEAEQYF. The J gene is TRBJ2-7, the V gene TRBV10-3, with D possibly being TRBD2 (6 bases). The V gene lost 1 base and the J gene lost 6 bases, with 16 bases spanning the gap. Per the germline V gene, CDR1 is ENHRY and CDR2 is SYGVKD. CDR3 length: 15 residues.